This TCR beta chain was recovered during a study of cytomegalovirus exposure and HLA in healthy donors. Losses at the gene ends were 1 base for V and 2 bases for J; bases not matched to a gene: 2. CDR3 length: 17 residues. Per the germline V gene, CDR1 is SGHAT and CDR2 is FQDESV (reference sequence). It was with 60 Vbeta and 13 Jbeta primers that the PCR ran. The table came from immunoSEQ multiplex PCR; TCRdb's copy has only in-frame clones and leaves some out. This repertoire includes roughly 45,000 clones. The source of this sequence is a woman between 25 and 40 years old in good health and CMV-seronegative. The chain is built from TRBV11-1 and TRBJ2-2, with TRBD1 identical over 12 bases. Sequencing input: PBMCs. CDR3 bases: TGTGCCAGCAGCTTAGGCGGGACAGGGGGCAACACCGGGGAGCTGTTTTTT. This translates into CASSLGGTGGNTGELFF.